This TCR beta chain was documented in a study of blood T cell repertoires in COVID-19. The overall study: COVID-19 samples from acute and convalescent phases originated in the United States, Italy and Spain. PBMCs, B-cell-depleted T cells, or T cells were the source of the cDNA or gDNA that made up the material.

Unmatched junction bases numbered 11, after V lost 6 bases and J lost 0 bases. Germline V gives CDR1 SNHLY, CDR2 FYNNEI. The CDR3 covers 18 residues. Libraries were prepared by immunoSEQ multiplex PCR; TCRdb keeps only in-frame clonotypes and omits some of them. This sample has about 46,000 clones, with approximately 86% found just once. Source material: PBMCs or T cells enriched from blood (not recorded which). The chain links TRBV2 to TRBJ2-6, with 7 positions matching TRBD2. The TCR comes from a woman aged 50 to 65 who had recovered from COVID-19. The CDR3 reads CASRWREGKGSGANVLTF. CDR3 coding DNA: TGTGCCAGCAGATGGAGGGAGGGAAAAGGCTCTGGGGCCAACGTCCTGACTTTC. The variable domain in full, completed from reference TRBV2 and TRBJ2-6, reads EPEVTQTPSHQVTQMGQEVILRCVPISNHLYFYWYRQILGQKVEFLVSFYNNEISEKSEIFDDQFSVERPDGSNFTLKIRSTKLEDSAMYFCASRWREGKGSGANVLTFGAGSRLTVL.